This is a list of T cell receptor beta chains from one sample in a study of blood T cell repertoires in COVID-19. TCRdb keeps only in-frame clones here, not all; method: immunoSEQ multiplex PCR. The sample lists about 77,000 clones; 73% were seen once. The sequenced sample was peripheral blood. The receptors originated from a man between 60 and 75 years old with acute or convalescent COVID-19. CDR3s include the opening cysteine and the closing phenylalanine or tryptophan. D genes are given only for firm matches. Not every row has a clone size; where given, it reads once, few, many or a size class.

j_gene,len,v_gene,d_gene,abundance,CDR3aa,CDR3nt
TRBJ2-1,15,TRBV11-2,TRBD1,once,CASSPTGWTYNEQFF,TGTGCCAGCAGCCCGACAGGGTGGACCTACAATGAGCAGTTCTTC
TRBJ2-1,15,TRBV7-9,TRBD2,few,CASSRTLAGYNEQFF,TGTGCCAGCAGCCGCACTCTAGCGGGTTACAATGAGCAGTTCTTC
TRBJ2-7,15,TRBV20-1,TRBD2,-,CSASSGSGSVYEQYF,TGCAGTGCTAGTTCAGGGAGCGGGAGCGTTTACGAGCAGTACTTC
TRBJ2-3,15,TRBV10-3,TRBD2,-,CAISEIAGGSDTQYF,TGTGCCATCAGTGAGATAGCGGGAGGATCAGATACGCAGTATTTT
TRBJ2-1,12,TRBV25-1,-,-,CASRLDSNEQFF,TGTGCCAGCAGGCTAGACAGCAATGAGCAGTTCTTC
TRBJ2-6,17,TRBV14,TRBD1,few,CASSQGQGKTGANVLTF,TGTGCCAGCAGCCAAGGACAGGGAAAGACTGGGGCCAACGTCCTGACTTTC
TRBJ2-7,14,TRBV18,TRBD2,few,CASSPPSGLGEQYF,TGTGCCAGCTCACCACCTAGCGGGCTAGGCGAGCAGTACTTC
TRBJ2-4,15,TRBV6-6,TRBD1,-,CASRMDRDVGNIQYF,TGTGCCAGCCGTATGGACAGGGATGTAGGGAACATTCAGTACTTC
TRBJ2-3,15,TRBV14,-,-,CASSQGAPSTDTQYF,TGTGCCAGCAGCCAGGGGGCGCCGAGCACAGATACGCAGTATTTT
TRBJ2-2,18,TRBV5-1,TRBD1,-,CASSARGSGTGGSGELFF,TGCGCCAGCAGCGCCCGGGGATCCGGGACAGGGGGCTCCGGGGAGCTGTTTTTT
TRBJ1-2,12,TRBV11-2,-,-,CASSLEGDGYTF,TGTGCCAGCAGCTTAGAGGGCGATGGCTACACCTTC
TRBJ2-7,16,TRBV5-5,-,-,CASSLASGEYPYEQYF,TGTGCCAGCAGCTTGGCGTCCGGGGAATATCCCTACGAGCAGTACTTC
TRBJ1-1,14,TRBV10-1,-,-,CASSSGQSWAEAFF,TGCGCCAGCAGTTCAGGACAATCATGGGCTGAAGCTTTCTTT
TRBJ2-2,15,TRBV19,TRBD1,-,CASSIERGGNGELFF,TGTGCCAGTAGCATCGAACGAGGGGGCAATGGGGAGCTGTTTTTT
TRBJ1-2,14,TRBV2,TRBD1,-,CASSKQQGAYGYTF,TGTGCCAGCAGCAAACAACAGGGGGCCTATGGCTACACCTTC
TRBJ2-5,16,TRBV4-1,TRBD1,-,CASSQDRTGSEETQYF,TGCGCCAGCAGCCAAGATAGGACAGGGTCAGAAGAGACCCAGTACTTC
TRBJ2-3,15,TRBV6-1,-,-,CASSEGGQSSDTQYF,TGTGCCAGCAGTGAAGGCGGGCAATCCTCCGATACGCAGTATTTT
TRBJ2-1,13,TRBV9,-,-,CASSVGLGNEQFF,TGTGCCAGCAGCGTAGGGCTAGGCAATGAGCAGTTCTTC
TRBJ2-5,15,TRBV7-6,TRBD2,-,CASSLSSGRSETQYF,TGTGCCAGCAGCTTATCCAGCGGGAGATCAGAGACCCAGTACTTC
TRBJ2-2,16,TRBV9,-,few,CASSLRHVANTGELFF,TGTGCCAGCAGCTTGAGACATGTCGCGAACACCGGGGAGCTGTTTTTT
TRBJ2-5,16,TRBV19,-,-,CASSIGVRDIGETQYF,TGTGCCAGTAGTATAGGAGTCCGGGACATTGGGGAGACCCAGTACTTC
TRBJ2-7,15,TRBV21-1,-,-,CASSKGTSGRNEQYF,TGTGCCAGCAGCAAAGGGACTAGCGGGAGAAACGAGCAGTACTTC
TRBJ2-5,13,TRBV18,-,-,CASSPGDQETQYF,TGTGCCAGCTCACCGGGAGACCAAGAGACCCAGTACTTC
TRBJ2-2,14,TRBV2,-,medium-sized,CASSPRGNTGELFF,TGTGCCAGCAGTCCCCGGGGGAACACCGGGGAGCTGTTTTTT
TRBJ1-1,14,TRBV18,-,-,CASSSSKSGTEAFF,TGTGCCAGCTCATCGAGCAAGAGCGGCACTGAAGCTTTCTTT
TRBJ2-3,16,TRBV7-2,TRBD1,few,CASSLNPGQGMGTQYF,TGTGCCAGCAGCTTAAATCCTGGACAGGGGATGGGTACGCAGTATTTT
TRBJ2-1,17,TRBV5-1,TRBD2,-,CASSGTSGGAYGNEQFF,TGCGCCAGCAGCGGGACTAGCGGGGGGGCTTACGGTAATGAGCAGTTCTTC
TRBJ2-2,18,TRBV5-1,TRBD2,-,CASSPHPRLAGNIGELFF,TGCGCCAGCAGCCCACATCCCCGACTAGCGGGAAACATCGGGGAGCTGTTTTTT